This entry lists 23 T cell receptor beta chains sequenced from one sample in a study of shared clonotypes between healthy human individuals. Method: immunoSEQ multiplex PCR; TCRdb's copy keeps in-frame clones and lacks some. This sample has 1,400,000 or so clones, with less than 99% found just once. The sample comprised naive CD4+ T cells sorted from blood. Regarding subset: CD45RA+ positively selected. These receptors all come from a young man in good health.

In the case of this clone: This sample also contains other DNA sequences that code for the same CDR3. V is TRBV28 and J is TRBJ2-7; 8 positions agree with TRBD2. Germline CDR1 reads MDHEN; CDR2 reads SYDVKM. There are 14 residues in the CDR3. V shed 3 bases and J 1 base; nucleotides not matched to a gene: 2. CDR3 coding DNA: TGTGCCAGCAGTTTGGCGGGAGGTTCCTACGAGCAGTACTTC. It is translated as CASSLAGGSYEQYF.

The gene calls are TRBV28 and TRBJ2-1; 10 positions agree with TRBD1. After removal of 5 bases from V and 5 bases from J, the junction contained 6 bases not matched to a gene. Germline V gives CDR1 MDHEN, CDR2 SYDVKM. This CDR3 is built from 15 residues. DNA for the CDR3: TGTGCCAGCAGTCTCTCGGGACAGGGGAACAATGAGCAGTTCTTC. This translates into CASSLSGQGNNEQFF.

The gene calls are TRBV6-6 and TRBJ2-7; 8 nucleotides match TRBD1. V gave up 6 bases and J gave up 5 bases; unmatched junction bases: 9. The CDR3 sequence is 14 residues long. CDR1 is MNHNY, CDR2 SVGAGI, per germline (reference sequence). The chain's CDR3 is CASSDRGWSDEQYF. In DNA form, the CDR3 reads TGTGCCAGCAGCGACAGGGGCTGGTCGGACGAGCAGTACTTC.

V usage is TRBV28 and J usage is TRBJ2-2, with 12 positions matching TRBD2. This CDR3 contains 17 residues. V dropped 1 base and J dropped 6; count of bases not matched to a gene: 6. Germline lookup yields CDR1 MDHEN and CDR2 SYDVKM. CDR3 DNA: TGTGCCAGCAGTTTATTTCGCCTAGCGGGAGGGGCCGGGGAGCTGTTTTTT. This codes for CASSLFRLAGGAGELFF.

This rearrangement joins TRBV4-3 to TRBJ2-5; TRBD2 matches 8 bases. The V segment lost 2 bases and the J segment 1 base; nucleotides outside the gene matches: 12. The length of the CDR3 is 18 residues. CDR1 is LGHNA, CDR2 YSLEER, per germline. The CDR3 DNA is TGCGCCAGCAGCCAATTTTGGGGTAGCGGGGAACTCCAAGAGACCCAGTACTTC. It yields the protein CASSQFWGSGELQETQYF.

The chain has TRBV5-4 and TRBJ2-7, with D possibly being TRBD2 (6 bases). The V end lost 4 bases, the J end lost 3 bases, and 14 bases lay between the germline ends. The CDR3 contains 14 residues. Germline V CDR1 and CDR2: SGHNT, YYREEE (reference sequence). Here the CDR3 reads CASSPGTDVYEQYF. The CDR3 DNA reads as TGTGCCAGCAGCCCCGGGACTGACGTCTACGAGCAGTACTTC.

This clone was found once. The V and J genes are TRBV14 and TRBJ1-4; possible D gene TRBD1, 6 bases. CDR3 length equals 16 residues. Trimming pared 2 bases from V and 5 bases from J, leaving 15 bases between. Germline V gives CDR1 SGHDN, CDR2 FVKESK. The CDR3 region has the DNA TGTGCCAGCAGCCAACGTTACAGGGTGGAAAATGAAAAACTGTTTTTT. Translated: CASSQRYRVENEKLFF.

This rearrangement joins TRBV27 to TRBJ2-1, with D tentatively TRBD1 (5 bases). There are 15 residues in the CDR3. The V end lost 3 bases, the J end lost 9 bases, and 18 bases lay between the germline ends. Germline lookup yields CDR1 MNHEY and CDR2 SMNVEV (reference sequence). The CDR3 DNA reads TGTGCCAGCAGTTTTCTCAGCGACCCCAGGGTTGAGCAGTTCTTC. This codes for CASSFLSDPRVEQFF.

The rearrangement joins TRBV6-4 to TRBJ1-1; 12 nucleotides line up with TRBD1. This CDR3 is built from 18 residues. With V trimmed by 6 bases and J by 3 bases, 14 bases remained unmatched. The germline CDR1 and CDR2 sequences are MRHNA and SNTAGT. In DNA form, the CDR3 reads TGTGCCAGCAGCGTCGAAAAACCGGGACAGGGGGCGTACACTGAAGCTTTCTTT. As protein: CASSVEKPGQGAYTEAFF.

This rearrangement joins TRBV7-2 to TRBJ2-2; no firm D call. Looked up from germline, CDR1 is SGHTA and CDR2 is FQGNSA. V was clipped by 7 bases and J by 5 bases, with 11 bases between them. This CDR3 spans 13 amino acids. CDR3 region: CASTLSSTGELFF. In DNA, the CDR3 is TGTGCCAGCACCCTATCCAGTACCGGGGAGCTGTTTTTT.

The chain has TRBV7-2 and TRBJ2-1, with 7 bases identical to TRBD1. Germline CDR1 is SGHTA and CDR2 is FQGNSA. The CDR3 covers 13 residues. V lost 5 bases and J lost 8; bases outside the gene matches: 6. As DNA, the CDR3 is TGTGCCAGCAGCCAAGACAGGGACCATGAGCAGTTCTTC. It encodes CASSQDRDHEQFF. Looking up the rest from reference TRBV7-2 and TRBJ2-1 gives the full variable domain: GAGVSQSPSNKVTEKGKDVELRCDPISGHTALYWYRQSLGQGLEFLIYFQGNSAPDKSGLPSDRFSAERTGGSVSTLTIQRTQQEDSAVYLCASSQDRDHEQFFGPGTRLTVL.

This chain links TRBV28 with TRBJ2-7, with 11 bases fitting TRBD2. The CDR3 length is 14 residues. Trimming took 3 bases from V and 5 from J; bases not matched to a gene: 3. Germline V CDR1 and CDR2: MDHEN, SYDVKM. DNA for the CDR3: TGTGCCAGCAGTTTTAGCGGGAGGGCCAACGAGCAGTACTTC. Translating it yields CASSFSGRANEQYF.

In DNA form, the CDR3 reads TGTGCCAGCAGGGGGCAGATTAATCAGCCCCAGCATTTT. It translates to CASRGQINQPQHF. The gene calls are TRBV6-6 and TRBJ1-5; D may be TRBD1 (5 bases). The germline CDR1 and CDR2 sequences are MNHNY and SVGAGI (reference sequence). Trimming stripped 6 bases from V and 4 bases from J, with 10 bases between. The CDR3 loop spans 13 amino acids.

This chain uses TRBV5-4 with TRBJ2-7; D gene ambiguous. CDR1 is SGHNT and CDR2 is YYREEE in the germline V gene (reference sequence). This CDR3 region has 13 residues. The germline V and J ends were trimmed by 4 bases and 4 bases, with 12 bases remaining between them. The CDR3 sequence: CASSLPPAYEQYF. The CDR3 region has the DNA TGTGCCAGCAGCCTCCCCCCCGCTTACGAGCAGTACTTC.

A note on this clone: This CDR3 is also generated by other DNA sequences in the sample. The V and J genes are TRBV2 and TRBJ1-5; maybe TRBD1 (5 bases). V was trimmed by 6 bases and J by 3 bases, leaving 6 bases between them. The CDR3 extends over 12 amino acids. From germline, CDR1 is SNHLY and CDR2 FYNNEI. CDR3: CASRGANQPQHF. The CDR3 DNA is TGTGCCAGCAGAGGGGCCAATCAGCCCCAGCATTTT.

This clone was observed once. The rearrangement uses TRBV4-1 and TRBJ1-3, with D uncertain. Germline CDR1 and CDR2: MGHRA and YSYEKL. There are 15 residues in the CDR3. Between the trimmed V and J ends, which lost 0 bases and 0 bases, there was a span of 6 bases. The chain's CDR3 is CASSQDLDSGNTIYF. The CDR3 coding sequence is TGCGCCAGCAGCCAAGATCTGGACTCTGGAAACACCATATATTTT.

V and J are TRBV11-2 and TRBJ1-5; D is undetermined. There are 14 residues in the CDR3. V dropped 0 bases and J dropped 5 bases, with 8 bases sitting between them. In germline, CDR1 is SGHAT, CDR2 FQNNGV. The chain's CDR3 is CASSLDRSHQPQHF. The CDR3, as DNA: TGTGCCAGCAGCTTAGATCGATCTCATCAGCCCCAGCATTTT.

This clone was observed a single time. The V call is TRBV11-2, the J call TRBJ2-5, with D unresolved. CDR3 length equals 14 residues. CDR1 SGHAT and CDR2 FQNNGV come from the germline V gene. The V end lost 1 base, the J end lost 3 bases, and 9 bases lay between the germline ends. The CDR3 region is CASSLGSRKETQYF. In DNA form, the CDR3 reads TGTGCCAGCAGCTTAGGTAGTCGAAAAGAGACCCAGTACTTC.

The chain combines TRBV19 with TRBJ2-7; 12 bases are shared with TRBD2. V was clipped by 9 bases and J by 1 base; unmatched bases: 4. The CDR3 spans 14 residues. The germline CDR1 and CDR2 sequences are LNHDA and SQIVND (reference sequence). The CDR3 here is CASQTSGSSYEQYF. CDR3 coding DNA: TGTGCCAGCCAGACTAGCGGGAGTTCCTACGAGCAGTACTTC.

The chain is built from TRBV10-3 and TRBJ1-1; a possible D gene is TRBD1 (5 bases). CDR1 ENHRY and CDR2 SYGVKD come from the germline V gene. The germline V and J ends were trimmed by 6 bases and 0 bases, with 8 bases remaining between them. The CDR3 is 13 residues long. The CDR3 bases are TGTGCCATCAGCGGACACTTGAACACTGAAGCTTTCTTT. Amino acids: CAISGHLNTEAFF.

The V gene is TRBV11-2, the J gene TRBJ2-1; 15 bases match TRBD2. The CDR3 has 18 residues. J was trimmed by 1 base and V by 6 bases; bases with no gene match: 7. Germline values: CDR1 SGHAT, CDR2 FQNNGV. Here the CDR3 reads CASSFGLAGGPSYNEQFF. The DNA for the CDR3 is TGTGCCAGCAGTTTTGGACTAGCGGGAGGGCCATCCTACAATGAGCAGTTCTTC.

The chain couples TRBV18 to TRBJ2-1; 12 nucleotides line up with TRBD2. V lost 1 base to trimming and J lost 3 bases; unmatched junction nucleotides: 7. Per germline, CDR1 KGHSH and CDR2 LQKENI. The CDR3 sequence is 18 residues long. CDR3 amino acids: CASSPRLAGGKDYNEQFF. CDR3 coding DNA: TGTGCCAGCTCACCACGGCTAGCGGGAGGGAAAGACTACAATGAGCAGTTCTTC. The entire variable domain, with the rest obtained from reference TRBV18 and TRBJ2-1, is as follows: NAGVMQNPRHLVRRRGQEARLRCSPMKGHSHVYWYRQLPEEGLKFMVYLQKENIIDESGMPKERFSAEFPKEGPSILRIQQVVRGDSAAYFCASSPRLAGGKDYNEQFFGPGTRLTVL.

This chain links TRBV19 with TRBJ2-7; the D gene is possibly TRBD2 (6 bases). Germline loops: CDR1 LNHDA, CDR2 SQIVND (reference sequence). Trimming took 5 bases from V and 0 from J, leaving 11 bases between them. This CDR3 comprises 14 residues. CDR3 nucleotides: TGTGCCAGTAGTGCTCTAGCGAGCTCCTACGAGCAGTACTTC. This sequence encodes CASSALASSYEQYF. Complete variable domain (other parts from reference TRBV19 and TRBJ2-7): DGGITQSPKYLFRKEGQNVTLSCEQNLNHDAMYWYRQDPGQGLRLIYYSQIVNDFQKGDIAEGYSVSREKKESFPLTVTSAQKNPTAFYLCASSALASSYEQYFGPGTRLTVT.